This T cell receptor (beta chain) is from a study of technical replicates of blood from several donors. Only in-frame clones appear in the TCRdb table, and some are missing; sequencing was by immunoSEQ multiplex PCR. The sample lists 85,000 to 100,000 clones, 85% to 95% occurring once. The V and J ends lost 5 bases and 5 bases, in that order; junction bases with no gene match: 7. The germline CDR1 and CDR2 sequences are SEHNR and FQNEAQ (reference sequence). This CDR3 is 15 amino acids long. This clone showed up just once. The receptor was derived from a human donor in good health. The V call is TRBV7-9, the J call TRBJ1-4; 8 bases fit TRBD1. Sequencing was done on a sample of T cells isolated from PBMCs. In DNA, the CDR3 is TGTGCCAGCAGCCTCGGGACAGGACCGAATGAAAAACTGTTTTTT. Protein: CASSLGTGPNEKLFF.